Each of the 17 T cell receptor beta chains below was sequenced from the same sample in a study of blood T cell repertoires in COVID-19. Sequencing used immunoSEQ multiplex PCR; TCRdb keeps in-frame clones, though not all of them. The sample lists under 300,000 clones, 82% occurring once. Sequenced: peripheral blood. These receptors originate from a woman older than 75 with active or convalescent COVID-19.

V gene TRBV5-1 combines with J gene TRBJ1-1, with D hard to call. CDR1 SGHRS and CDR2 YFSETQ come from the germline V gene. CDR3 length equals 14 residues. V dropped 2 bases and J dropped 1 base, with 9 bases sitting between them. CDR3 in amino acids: CASSLNTQNTEAFF. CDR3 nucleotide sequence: TGCGCCAGCAGCTTAAATACACAGAACACTGAAGCTTTCTTT.

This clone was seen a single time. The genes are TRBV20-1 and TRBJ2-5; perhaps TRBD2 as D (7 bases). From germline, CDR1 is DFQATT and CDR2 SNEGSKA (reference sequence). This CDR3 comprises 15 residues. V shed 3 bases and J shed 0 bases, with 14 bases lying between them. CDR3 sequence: CSASVGGPNQETQYF. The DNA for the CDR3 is TGCAGTGCTAGTGTCGGGGGGCCAAACCAAGAGACCCAGTACTTC.

CDR3 sequence reads: CASSSPRDTDTQYF. CDR3 nucleotide sequence: TGTGCCAGCAGCTCCCCCAGGGACACAGATACGCAGTATTTT. V usage is TRBV2 and J usage is TRBJ2-3; D may be TRBD1 (5 bases). Trimming stripped 6 bases from V and 2 bases from J, with 12 bases between. CDR1 is SNHLY, CDR2 FYNNEI, per germline. The CDR3 is 14 amino acids. Full variable domain (rest looked up from reference TRBV2 and TRBJ2-3): EPEVTQTPSHQVTQMGQEVILRCVPISNHLYFYWYRQILGQKVEFLVSFYNNEISEKSEIFDDQFSVERPDGSNFTLKIRSTKLEDSAMYFCASSSPRDTDTQYFGPGTRLTVL.

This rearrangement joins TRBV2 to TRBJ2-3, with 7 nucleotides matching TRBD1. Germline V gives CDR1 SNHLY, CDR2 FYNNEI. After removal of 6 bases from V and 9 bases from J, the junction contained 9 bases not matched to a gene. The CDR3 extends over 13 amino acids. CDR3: CASSSQGTATQYF. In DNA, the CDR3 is TGTGCCAGCAGCTCTCAGGGGACAGCAACGCAGTATTTT.

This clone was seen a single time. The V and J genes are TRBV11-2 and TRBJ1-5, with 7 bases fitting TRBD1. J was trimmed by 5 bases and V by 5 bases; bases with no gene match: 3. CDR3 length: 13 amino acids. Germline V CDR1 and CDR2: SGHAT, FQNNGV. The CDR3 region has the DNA TGTGCCAGCAGCAGACAGGGAGATCAGCCCCAGCATTTT. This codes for CASSRQGDQPQHF.

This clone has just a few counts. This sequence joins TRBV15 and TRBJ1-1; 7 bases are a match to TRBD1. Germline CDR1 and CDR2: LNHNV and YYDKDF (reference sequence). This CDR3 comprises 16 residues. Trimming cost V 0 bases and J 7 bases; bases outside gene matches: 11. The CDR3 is CATSRDQSGGFVEAFF. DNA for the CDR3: TGTGCCACCAGCAGAGATCAATCAGGGGGGTTTGTTGAAGCTTTCTTT.

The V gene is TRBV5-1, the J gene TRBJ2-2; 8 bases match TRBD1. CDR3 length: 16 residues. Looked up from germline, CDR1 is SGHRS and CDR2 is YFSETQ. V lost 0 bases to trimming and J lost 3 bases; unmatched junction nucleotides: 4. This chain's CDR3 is CASSLVETGDTGELFF. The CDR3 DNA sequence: TGCGCCAGCAGCTTGGTCGAGACAGGGGACACCGGGGAGCTGTTTTTT.

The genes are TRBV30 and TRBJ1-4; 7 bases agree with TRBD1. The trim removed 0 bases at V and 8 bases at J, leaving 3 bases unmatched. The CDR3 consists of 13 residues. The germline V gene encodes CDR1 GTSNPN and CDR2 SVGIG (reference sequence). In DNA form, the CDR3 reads TGTGCCTGGAGTGTAGGGGGCGCGGAAAAACTGTTTTTT. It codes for CAWSVGGAEKLFF.

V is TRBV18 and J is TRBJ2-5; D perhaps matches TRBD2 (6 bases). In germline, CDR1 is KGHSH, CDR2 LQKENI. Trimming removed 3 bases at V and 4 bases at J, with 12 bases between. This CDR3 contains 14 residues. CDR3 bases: TGTGCCAGCTCACCTTCGGCGGGATCAGAGACCCAGTACTTC. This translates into CASSPSAGSETQYF.

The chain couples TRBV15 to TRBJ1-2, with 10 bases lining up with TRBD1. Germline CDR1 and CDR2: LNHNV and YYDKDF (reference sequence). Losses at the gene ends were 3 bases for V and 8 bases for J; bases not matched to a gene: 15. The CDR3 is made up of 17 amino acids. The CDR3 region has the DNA TGTGCCACCAGCAGCCTCAGGGCGACAGGGGGCGAAGACGGCTACACCTTC. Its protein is CATSSLRATGGEDGYTF.

The CDR3 nucleotides are TGTGCCAGCTCACAACAGGGGTCAAGTTCACCCCTCCACTTT. Translation gives CASSQQGSSSPLHF. The V and J genes are TRBV18 and TRBJ1-6; 7 bases map to TRBD1. Per germline, CDR1 KGHSH and CDR2 LQKENI. There are 14 residues in the CDR3. Trimming cost V 4 bases and J 9 bases; bases outside gene matches: 6.

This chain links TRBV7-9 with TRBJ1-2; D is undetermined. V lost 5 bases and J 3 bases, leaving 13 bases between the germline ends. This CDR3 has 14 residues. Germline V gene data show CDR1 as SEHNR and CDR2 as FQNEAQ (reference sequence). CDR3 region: CASSPNLGDYGYTF. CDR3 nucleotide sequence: TGTGCCAGCAGCCCCAATCTGGGAGACTATGGCTACACCTTC.

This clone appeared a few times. The CDR3: CASSSTGTGTEAFF. The DNA of the CDR3 is TGTGCCAGCTCATCAACCGGGACAGGGACAGAAGCTTTCTTT. This chain connects TRBV18 to TRBJ1-1; 9 nucleotides align to TRBD1. After removal of 5 bases from V and 8 bases from J, the junction contained 9 bases not matched to a gene. This CDR3 is 14 amino acids long. Germline-derived CDR1 and CDR2 are KGHSH and LQKENI.

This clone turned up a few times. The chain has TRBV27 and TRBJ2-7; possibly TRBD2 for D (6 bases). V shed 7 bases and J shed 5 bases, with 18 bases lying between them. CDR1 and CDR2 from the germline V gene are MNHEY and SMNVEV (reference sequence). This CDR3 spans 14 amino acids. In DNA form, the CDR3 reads TGTGCCAGCACCCCCGCCCGGGAGACCCACGAGCAGTACTTC. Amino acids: CASTPARETHEQYF.

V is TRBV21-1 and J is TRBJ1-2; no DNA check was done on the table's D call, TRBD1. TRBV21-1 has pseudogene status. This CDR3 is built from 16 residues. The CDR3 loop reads CASSKRGSPPSRRYTF. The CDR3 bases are TGTGCCAGCAGCAAAAGGGGGTCGCCTCCATCGAGACGCTACACCTTC.

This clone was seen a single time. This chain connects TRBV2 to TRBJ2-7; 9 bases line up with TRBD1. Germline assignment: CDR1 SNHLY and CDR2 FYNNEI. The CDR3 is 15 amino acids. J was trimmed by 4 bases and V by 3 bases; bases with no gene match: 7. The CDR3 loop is CASSDLWDRVYEQYF. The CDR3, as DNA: TGTGCCAGCAGTGATTTGTGGGACAGGGTTTACGAGCAGTACTTC.

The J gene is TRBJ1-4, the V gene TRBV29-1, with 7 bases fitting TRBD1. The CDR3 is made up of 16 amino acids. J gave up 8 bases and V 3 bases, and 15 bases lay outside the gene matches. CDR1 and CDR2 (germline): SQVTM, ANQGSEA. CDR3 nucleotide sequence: TGCAGCGTTGAGAGGGAAGACAGGGCCATACGGGAAAAACTGTTTTTT. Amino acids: CSVEREDRAIREKLFF.